The T cell receptor (beta chain) described here comes from a study of OX40 agonist ivuxolimab in advanced cancers. Study-wide context: Every 2 weeks, patients got intravenous ivuxolimab at one of six dose levels (0.01-10 mg/kg). The group had a mean age of about 64 years, ranged from about 20 to 79, and was 82.7% male. In three patients, partial responses were observed, one with hepatocellular carcinoma and two with cutaneous melanoma.

The CDR3 loop spans 13 amino acids. V lost 1 base and J lost 6; bases outside the gene matches: 0. Per germline, CDR1 SGHDT and CDR2 YYEEEE. General study results and limits: CD4+ and CD8+ blood T cells expanded clonally by week 6 at 0.1 to 3.0 mg/kg.

Sequenced by immunoSEQ multiplex PCR; TCRdb stores in-frame clones only, minus some. The profile shows about 64,000 clones, roughly 84% of them singletons. Concerning this clone: Its cognate antigen is unknown. A far larger clone is one base from this, pointing to a likely read error.

V usage is TRBV5-6 and J usage is TRBJ1-5; TRBD1 agrees at 8 bases. The source was CD4+ or CD8+ T cells sorted from blood, collected in a trial of the OX40 agonist ivuxolimab. The sequence was obtained from an adult with an advanced solid tumor such as melanoma, head and neck, liver or kidney cancer. The CDR3 region has the DNA TGTGCCAGCAGCTTGCAGGGGGCTCAGCCCCAGCATTTT. Translating it yields CASSLQGAQPQHF.